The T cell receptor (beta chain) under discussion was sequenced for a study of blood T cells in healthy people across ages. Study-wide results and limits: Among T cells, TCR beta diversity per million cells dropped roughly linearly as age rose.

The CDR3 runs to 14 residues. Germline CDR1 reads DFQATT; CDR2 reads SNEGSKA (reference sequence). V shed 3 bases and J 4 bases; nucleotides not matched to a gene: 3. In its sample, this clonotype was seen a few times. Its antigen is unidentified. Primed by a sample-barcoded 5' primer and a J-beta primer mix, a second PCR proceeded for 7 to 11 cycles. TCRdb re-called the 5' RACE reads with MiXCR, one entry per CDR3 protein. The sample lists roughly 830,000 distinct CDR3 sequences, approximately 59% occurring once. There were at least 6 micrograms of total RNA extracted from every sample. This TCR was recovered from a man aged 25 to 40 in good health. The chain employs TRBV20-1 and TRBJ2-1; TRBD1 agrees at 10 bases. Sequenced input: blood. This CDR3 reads CSASGDRGYNEQFF. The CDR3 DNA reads TGCAGTGCTAGTGGGGACAGGGGATACAATGAGCAGTTCTTC.